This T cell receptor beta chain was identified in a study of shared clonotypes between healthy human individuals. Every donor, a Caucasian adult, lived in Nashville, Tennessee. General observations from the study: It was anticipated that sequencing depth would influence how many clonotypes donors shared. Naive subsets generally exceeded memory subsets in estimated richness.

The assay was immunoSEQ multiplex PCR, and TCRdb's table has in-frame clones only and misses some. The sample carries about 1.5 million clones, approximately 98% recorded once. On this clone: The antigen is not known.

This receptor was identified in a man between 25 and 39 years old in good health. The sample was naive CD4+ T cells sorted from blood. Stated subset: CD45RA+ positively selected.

The CDR3 protein is CASSPLVTRSYEQYF. CDR3 DNA sequence: TGCGCCAGCAGCCCATTGGTGACGAGGTCGTACGAGCAGTACTTC. The V gene is TRBV4-1, the J gene TRBJ2-7; D call uncertain. From germline, CDR1 is MGHRA and CDR2 YSYEKL. This CDR3 region has 15 residues. V was shortened by 4 bases and J by 4 bases, with 17 bases between the two germline ends.